These 16 T cell receptor beta chains were all obtained from the same sample, sequenced in a study of blood T cell repertoires in COVID-19. TCRdb keeps only in-frame clones here, not all; method: immunoSEQ multiplex PCR. The sample comprises about 160,000 clones, around 92% of which are singletons, and approximately 2.8% rests with the top ten. Sequenced input: peripheral blood. These receptors originate from a man between 60 and 70 years old with acute or convalescent COVID-19.

This clone was detected once. This chain joins TRBV21-1 and TRBJ1-6. TRBV21-1 is termed a pseudogene. CDR3 length: 18 amino acids. CDR3 residues: CASSKALGRLKPDSPLHF. The CDR3 DNA reads TGTGCCAGCAGCAAAGCGCTTGGAAGACTCAAACCAGATTCACCCCTCCACTTT.

As concerns this clone: An end of the junction differs from the germline gene, which may be a read error. The V and J genes are TRBV20-1 and TRBJ2-7; D perhaps matches TRBD2 (6 bases). From germline, CDR1 is DFQATT and CDR2 SNEGSKA (reference sequence). This CDR3 is built from 11 residues. The CDR3 loop is CSARDGGNQAF. CDR3 bases: TGCAGTGCTAGAGATGGCGGGAATCAGGCCTTC.

The V gene is TRBV2, the J gene TRBJ1-2, with D maybe TRBD1 (5 bases). The CDR3 is made up of 12 amino acids. Deletions cut 7 bases from V and 8 bases from J, with 14 bases between. CDR1 is SNHLY and CDR2 is FYNNEI in the germline V gene. The CDR3 DNA is TGTGCCAGCATTTGGCACTCAGGGGGCTACACCTTC. Protein: CASIWHSGGYTF. The full variable domain, with the rest looked up from reference TRBV2 and TRBJ1-2, is EPEVTQTPSHQVTQMGQEVILRCVPISNHLYFYWYRQILGQKVEFLVSFYNNEISEKSEIFDDQFSVERPDGSNFTLKIRSTKLEDSAMYFCASIWHSGGYTFGSGTRLTVV.

The chain joins TRBV4-1 to TRBJ1-5, with D perhaps TRBD1 (5 bases). V was pared by 0 bases and J by 3 bases, with 12 bases between. The CDR3 has 16 residues. The germline gives CDR1 MGHRA, CDR2 YSYEKL. CDR3 region: CASSQDPGRINQPQHF. CDR3 in DNA: TGCGCCAGCAGCCAAGATCCAGGGAGGATCAATCAGCCCCAGCATTTT.

The rearrangement links TRBV10-3 to TRBJ1-5, with D perhaps TRBD1 (5 bases). V was pared by 4 bases and J by 4 bases, with 11 bases between. CDR1 and CDR2 (germline): ENHRY, SYGVKD. CDR3 length: 14 amino acids. The CDR3 DNA sequence: TGTGCCATCAGTGCCAGCGGGGGAAATCAGCCCCAGCATTTT. Residues: CAISASGGNQPQHF.

This chain joins TRBV3-1 (or the pseudogene TRBV3-2) and TRBJ1-2; D perhaps matches TRBD1 (6 bases). The CDR3 runs 16 residues. Trimming shortened V by 0 bases and J by 2 bases, and 13 bases separated the two germline ends. Germline CDR1 reads LGHDT; CDR2 reads YNNKEL (reference sequence). CDR3 sequence (DNA): TGTGCCAGCAGCCAAGATGGCAGGGGACACAACTATGGCTACACCTTC. It specifies CASSQDGRGHNYGYTF.

The rearrangement uses TRBV6-2 or TRBV6-3 and TRBJ1-2; D is perhaps TRBD1 (5 bases). The V end was cut by 2 bases, the J end by 8 bases, with 15 bases between. The CDR3 is 14 amino acids. Germline V gene sequence: CDR1 MNHEY, CDR2 SVGEGT. CDR3 nucleotide sequence: TGTGCCAGCAGTTACGATCCTAAGGGGAAGGGCTACACCTTC. Translated, it gives CASSYDPKGKGYTF.

This rearrangement joins TRBV12-5 to TRBJ2-2; 11 bases are shared with TRBD1. The CDR3 spans 16 residues. V gave up 5 bases and J gave up 2 bases; unmatched junction bases: 4. Germline lookup yields CDR1 LGHNT and CDR2 FRNRAP. Here the CDR3 DNA reads TGTGCTAGTGGTCCGGGACAGGGGGTTAACACCGGGGAGCTGTTTTTT. Encoded protein: CASGPGQGVNTGELFF.

The gene calls are TRBV5-8 and TRBJ2-1; 9 positions match TRBD1. The germline V gene encodes CDR1 SGHTS and CDR2 YDEGEE. The V segment lost 0 bases and the J segment 8 bases; nucleotides outside the gene matches: 6. This CDR3 has 15 residues. CDR3 protein: CASSLVGQGFYEQFF. The CDR3 coding sequence is TGTGCCAGCAGCTTGGTAGGACAGGGGTTTTATGAGCAGTTCTTC.

CDR3 nucleotide sequence: TGTGCCAGCAGCGAGAGGGACAGGGGACTCTACACCTTC. Amino acid sequence: CASSERDRGLYTF. This chain joins TRBV3-1 (or the pseudogene TRBV3-2) and TRBJ1-2; 10 nucleotides match TRBD1. The CDR3 totals 13 residues. The V gene end was trimmed by 5 bases and the J gene end by 10 bases; junction bases not matched to a gene: 7. CDR1 is LGHDT and CDR2 is YNNKEL in the germline V gene (reference sequence).

The J gene is TRBJ2-7, the V gene TRBV5-5, with D possibly TRBD1 on 6 matching bases. Germline-derived CDR1 and CDR2 are SGHKS and YYEKEE (reference sequence). V lost 4 bases and J lost 0, with 17 bases in between. This CDR3 spans 16 amino acids. The CDR3 reads CASSREQGLSSYEQYF. The CDR3 DNA reads as TGTGCCAGCAGCCGTGAACAGGGTCTGAGCTCCTACGAGCAGTACTTC.

J is TRBJ1-2 and V is TRBV7-2; the D is unclear. The CDR3 runs 17 residues. V was clipped by 4 bases and J by 7 bases, with 25 bases between them. Germline V gene sequence: CDR1 SGHTA, CDR2 FQGNSA. The CDR3 protein is CASSSARTSLEEAGYTF. As DNA, the CDR3 is TGTGCCAGCAGCTCGGCGAGGACCTCTCTCGAGGAGGCTGGCTACACCTTC.

The chain joins TRBV2 to TRBJ1-3; D possibly corresponds to TRBD1 (5 bases). V was trimmed by 5 bases and J by 0 bases, leaving 14 bases between them. CDR3 size: 16 residues. Germline V CDR1 and CDR2: SNHLY, FYNNEI. The CDR3 protein is CASSPFQGSSGNTIYF. CDR3 sequence (DNA): TGTGCCAGCAGTCCGTTCCAGGGATCCTCTGGAAACACCATATATTTT.

This clone was seen a handful of times. The chain is built from TRBV6-1 and TRBJ1-2, with 8 positions matching TRBD1. The CDR3 extends over 13 amino acids. Germline CDR1 and CDR2: MNHNS and SASEGT. The junction had 3 bases not matched to a gene; V was cut back by 1 base and J by 8 bases. The CDR3 is CASSEGPGGGYTF. CDR3 DNA sequence: TGTGCCAGCAGTGAAGGCCCAGGGGGCGGCTACACCTTC.

CDR3 residues: CASRDRGLYEQYF. The CDR3 DNA sequence: TGTGCCAGCCGGGACAGGGGGCTCTACGAGCAGTACTTC. The chain links TRBV27 to TRBJ2-7; 12 bases match TRBD1. V lost 8 bases to trimming and J lost 3 bases; unmatched junction nucleotides: 2. CDR1 is MNHEY and CDR2 is SMNVEV in the germline V gene (reference sequence). This CDR3 has 13 amino acids.

The genes are TRBV5-4 and TRBJ1-1, with 7 bases that match TRBD1. The CDR3 extends over 17 amino acids. Germline CDR1 reads SGHNT; CDR2 reads YYREEE (reference sequence). V was pared by 2 bases and J by 1 base, with 11 bases of the junction left unmatched. The CDR3 reads CASSFRYRGPANTEAFF. The CDR3 DNA reads as TGTGCCAGCAGCTTTCGTTACAGGGGTCCTGCGAACACTGAAGCTTTCTTT.